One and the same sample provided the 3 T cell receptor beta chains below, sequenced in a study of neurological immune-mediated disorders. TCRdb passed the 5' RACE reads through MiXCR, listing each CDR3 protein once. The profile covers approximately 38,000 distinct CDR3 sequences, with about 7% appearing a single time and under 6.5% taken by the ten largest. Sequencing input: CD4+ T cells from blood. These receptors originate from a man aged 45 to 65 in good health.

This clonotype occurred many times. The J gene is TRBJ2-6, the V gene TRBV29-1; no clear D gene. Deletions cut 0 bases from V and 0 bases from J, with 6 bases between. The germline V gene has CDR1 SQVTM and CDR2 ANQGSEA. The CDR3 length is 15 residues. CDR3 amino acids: CSVEDNNSGANVLTF. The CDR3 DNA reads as TGCAGCGTTGAAGATAACAACTCTGGGGCCAACGTCCTGACTTTC.

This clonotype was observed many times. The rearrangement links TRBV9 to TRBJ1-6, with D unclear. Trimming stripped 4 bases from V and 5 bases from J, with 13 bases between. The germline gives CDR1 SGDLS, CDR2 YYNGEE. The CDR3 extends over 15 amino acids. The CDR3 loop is CASSPGIRHNSPLHF. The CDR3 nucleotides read TGTGCCAGCAGCCCGGGGATCCGACATAATTCACCCCTCCACTTT.

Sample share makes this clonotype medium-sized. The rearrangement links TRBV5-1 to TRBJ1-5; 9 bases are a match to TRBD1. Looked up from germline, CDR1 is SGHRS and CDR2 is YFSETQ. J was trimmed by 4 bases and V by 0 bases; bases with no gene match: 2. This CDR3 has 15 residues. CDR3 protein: CASSLGQGGNQPQHF. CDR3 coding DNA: TGCGCCAGCAGCTTGGGACAGGGGGGGAATCAGCCCCAGCATTTT. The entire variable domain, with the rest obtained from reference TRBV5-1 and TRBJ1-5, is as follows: KAGVTQTPRYLIKTRGQQVTLSCSPISGHRSVSWYQQTPGQGLQFLFEYFSETQRNKGNFPGRFSGRQFSNSRSEMNVSTLELGDSALYLCASSLGQGGNQPQHFGDGTRLSIL.